The next 5 T cell receptor beta chains were all read from a single sample in a study of blood T cells in healthy people across ages. Through a sample-barcoded 5' primer and a J-beta primer mix, a second PCR was run for about 6 to 11 cycles. TCRdb re-derived calls from the 5' RACE reads in MiXCR, one entry per CDR3 protein. Altogether more than 800,000 distinct CDR3 sequences are present, roughly 26% being singletons, with the ten largest covering 17%. Sequencing input: blood. The receptors originated from a woman of 80 years or more in good health.

V is TRBV6-2 or TRBV6-3 and J is TRBJ2-7; TRBD1 aligns across 7 bases. The CDR3 sequence is 15 residues long. V lost 9 bases to trimming and J lost 0 bases; unmatched junction nucleotides: 11. CDR1 is MNHEY, CDR2 SVGEGT, per germline. The CDR3 spells CASRDPGQSSYEQYF. In nucleotides, the CDR3 is TGTGCCAGTAGAGATCCGGGACAGAGCTCCTACGAGCAGTACTTC.

This clonotype was counted many times. The J gene is TRBJ2-7, the V gene TRBV7-2, with D perhaps TRBD1 (6 bases). V dropped 6 bases and J dropped 2 bases, with 11 bases sitting between them. Germline V gene lookup returns CDR1 SGHTA and CDR2 FQGNSA. This CDR3 spans 13 amino acids. The CDR3 DNA follows: TGTGCCAGCAGGTGGACAGCTACCTACGAGCAGTACTTC. It yields the protein CASRWTATYEQYF.

This clonotype was observed at least ten times. The gene calls are TRBV28 and TRBJ1-2; D is possibly TRBD1 (5 bases). CDR1 MDHEN and CDR2 SYDVKM come from the germline V gene. Trimming cost V 7 bases and J 7 bases, with 19 bases left between them. This CDR3 has 14 residues. CDR3 DNA sequence: TGTGCCAGCATACAGGCAGGGTTGAATTCTGGCTACACCTTC. Translating it yields CASIQAGLNSGYTF.

The rearrangement uses TRBV7-2 and TRBJ2-2, with 11 bases fitting TRBD2. The germline V gene encodes CDR1 SGHTA and CDR2 FQGNSA. Unmatched junction bases numbered 13, after V lost 6 bases and J lost 7 bases. This CDR3 is built from 17 residues. The CDR3, as DNA: TGTGCCAGCAGATCCACCGGGACTAGCGGCTCAGTCGGGGAGCTGTTTTTT. It translates to CASRSTGTSGSVGELFF.

A word on this clonotype: A much more abundant neighbour one base away suggests this may be a read error. This chain connects TRBV6-5 to TRBJ2-1; 8 nucleotides align to TRBD1. This CDR3 comprises 15 residues. Per germline, CDR1 MNHEY and CDR2 SVGAGI. CDR3 in DNA: TGTGCCGGCAGTTGGTCCCGGACAGGGAACAATGAGCAGTTCTTC. Its translation is CAGSWSRTGNNEQFF.